These 20 T cell receptor beta chains share one sample of origin, sequenced in a study of blood T cell repertoires in COVID-19. Method: immunoSEQ multiplex PCR; TCRdb's copy keeps in-frame clones and lacks some. The data hold roughly 300,000 clones, with more than 75% observed a single time. Material: PBMCs or T cells enriched from blood (not recorded which). These receptors were collected from a man aged 25 to 40 who had recovered from COVID-19.

The sample holds one count of this clone. The genes are TRBV11-2 and TRBJ1-3, with D possibly being TRBD1 (6 bases). Germline-derived CDR1 and CDR2 are SGHAT and FQNNGV. The length of the CDR3 is 15 residues. Trimming cost V 4 bases and J 8 bases, with 18 bases left between them. The chain's CDR3 is CASSSTSRGGDTIYF. As DNA, the CDR3 is TGTGCCAGCAGCTCCACATCCAGGGGAGGGGACACCATATATTTT.

This chain links TRBV19 with TRBJ1-1; no reliable D call. The CDR3 is 13 amino acids. Trimming removed 10 bases at V and 2 bases at J, with 14 bases between. Germline V CDR1 and CDR2: LNHDA, SQIVND (reference sequence). CDR3: CATRRALNTEAFF. DNA for the CDR3: TGTGCCACCAGGAGGGCCCTAAACACTGAAGCTTTCTTT. The full variable domain, its missing parts supplied by reference TRBV19 and TRBJ1-1, is DGGITQSPKYLFRKEGQNVTLSCEQNLNHDAMYWYRQDPGQGLRLIYYSQIVNDFQKGDIAEGYSVSREKKESFPLTVTSAQKNPTAFYLCATRRALNTEAFFGQGTRLTVV.

The chain carries TRBV9 and TRBJ2-3; 14 nucleotides align to TRBD2. Germline V CDR1 and CDR2: SGDLS, YYNGEE. V shed 2 bases, J shed 0 bases, and the junction held 11 bases outside the gene matches. This CDR3 spans 20 amino acids. CDR3 in amino acids: CASSVRTSGGRDTSTDTQYF. The CDR3 nucleotides are TGTGCCAGCAGCGTCCGGACTAGCGGGGGGCGAGATACTAGCACAGATACGCAGTATTTT.

The V call is TRBV27, the J call TRBJ1-3, with unresolved D. CDR3 length: 13 residues. The V gene's germline CDR1 is MNHEY and CDR2 SMNVEV (reference sequence). V was shortened by 9 bases and J by 0 bases, with 9 bases between the two germline ends. In DNA, the CDR3 is TGTGCCAGGACACAGAGCTCTGGAAACACCATATATTTT. Translation gives CARTQSSGNTIYF.

The chain employs TRBV28 and TRBJ2-7; 7 bases align to TRBD2. This CDR3 is 12 amino acids long. The germline V gene encodes CDR1 MDHEN and CDR2 SYDVKM. Losses at the gene ends were 5 bases for V and 3 bases for J; bases not matched to a gene: 1. This chain's CDR3 is CASSGRVYEQYF. CDR3 bases: TGTGCCAGCAGTGGGAGGGTCTACGAGCAGTACTTC.

This chain links TRBV11-3 with TRBJ2-3, with 9 nucleotides matching TRBD1. V gave up 5 bases and J gave up 1 base; unmatched junction bases: 7. CDR1 SGHNT and CDR2 YENEEA come from the germline V gene. The CDR3 totals 16 residues. CDR3 DNA sequence: TGTGCCAGCAGCCCCCGGACAGGGGTAGGCACAGATACGCAGTATTTT. It translates to CASSPRTGVGTDTQYF.

The CDR3 region has the DNA TGCGCCAGCAGCCCGACAGGGGGGAACTACGAGCAGTACTTC. Its protein is CASSPTGGNYEQYF. The chain employs TRBV4-1 and TRBJ2-7, with TRBD1 identical over 9 bases. V gave up 4 bases and J gave up 3 bases; unmatched junction bases: 4. CDR1 and CDR2 from the germline V gene are MGHRA and YSYEKL. The length of the CDR3 is 14 residues.

The sample holds a few counts of this clone. The chain recombines TRBV7-9 with TRBJ1-1; TRBD1 agrees at 9 bases. The J segment lost 6 bases and the V segment lost 5 bases, leaving 7 bases of the junction unmatched. The CDR3 totals 14 residues. Germline V lookup: CDR1 SEHNR, CDR2 FQNEAQ (reference sequence). The CDR3 here is CASSVGQGFAEAFF. DNA of the CDR3: TGTGCCAGCAGCGTAGGACAGGGGTTTGCTGAAGCTTTCTTT.

The rearrangement joins TRBV5-1 to TRBJ1-3; TRBD1 is a possible D gene (6 bases). Germline CDR1 is SGHRS and CDR2 is YFSETQ. The CDR3 is 16 amino acids. V was clipped by 2 bases and J by 0 bases, with 12 bases between them. This CDR3 reads CASSFGGAGSGNTIYF. The DNA of the CDR3 is TGCGCCAGCAGCTTTGGGGGCGCGGGCTCTGGAAACACCATATATTTT.

In this sample, this clone turned up a few times. The rearrangement uses TRBV9 and TRBJ2-1; TRBD2 aligns across 9 bases. The germline V gene has CDR1 SGDLS and CDR2 YYNGEE. The ends lost 4 bases at V and 0 bases at J; junction bases unmatched: 2. The CDR3 is made up of 15 amino acids. The CDR3 bases are TGTGCCAGCAGCCTAGCGGGAAACTCCTACAATGAGCAGTTCTTC. It translates to CASSLAGNSYNEQFF.

The chain carries TRBV14 and TRBJ2-7; D is perhaps TRBD1 (5 bases). Trimming cost V 1 base and J 6 bases, with 19 bases left between them. CDR1 is SGHDN, CDR2 FVKESK, per germline. The CDR3 length is 16 residues. CDR3 DNA: TGTGCCAGCAGCCAAGTTCCCCGAGGCTCAAGGGGCGAGCAGTACTTC. Its translation: CASSQVPRGSRGEQYF.

The table lists this clone with a count of one. The chain recombines TRBV4-2 with TRBJ2-1; TRBD2 matches 14 bases. This CDR3 has 17 residues. The trim removed 0 bases at V and 8 bases at J, leaving 6 bases unmatched. CDR1 is LGHNA and CDR2 is YNFKEQ in the germline V gene. The CDR3 region has the DNA TGTGCCAGCAGCCAAGATCGACTAGCGGGGGGGGTGTATGAGCAGTTCTTC. Translating gives CASSQDRLAGGVYEQFF.

CDR3 DNA sequence: TGTGCCACCACCATAGAACCACGAAGGGGTGCCCGAGATCACACTGAAGCTTTCTTT. Protein product: CATTIEPRRGARDHTEAFF. The rearrangement links TRBV15 to TRBJ1-1; perhaps TRBD1 as D (5 bases). Germline V gives CDR1 LNHNV, CDR2 YYDKDF (reference sequence). The CDR3 totals 19 residues. With 7 bases removed from V and 3 bases from J, the gap between germline ends came to 30 bases. The full variable domain, completed using reference TRBV15 and TRBJ1-1, is DAMVIQNPRYQVTQFGKPVTLSCSQTLNHNVMYWYQQKSSQAPKLLFHYYDKDFNNEADTPDNFQSRRPNTSFCFLDIRSPGLGDTAMYLCATTIEPRRGARDHTEAFFGQGTRLTVV.

The gene calls are TRBV5-1 and TRBJ2-3; D gene uncertain. This CDR3 is 16 amino acids long. CDR1 SGHRS and CDR2 YFSETQ come from the germline V gene. V was shortened by 0 bases and J by 7 bases, with 18 bases between the two germline ends. CDR3 amino acids: CASSLGGAADANTQYF. The CDR3 DNA reads TGCGCCAGCAGCTTGGGTGGAGCCGCGGATGCGAATACGCAGTATTTT.

The chain is built from TRBV7-9 and TRBJ1-2, with D possibly matching TRBD1 (6 bases). This CDR3 region has 13 residues. CDR1 is SEHNR and CDR2 is FQNEAQ in the germline V gene (reference sequence). V was pared by 5 bases and J by 8 bases, with 15 bases between. The CDR3 reads CASSQGSGVGYTF. For the CDR3, the DNA is TGTGCCAGCAGCCAGGGGTCTGGGGTCGGCTACACCTTC. Supplemented by reference TRBV7-9 and TRBJ1-2, the full variable domain reads DTGVSQNPRHKITKRGQNVTFRCDPISEHNRLYWYRQTLGQGPEFLTYFQNEAQLEKSRLLSDRFSAERPKGSFSTLEIQRTEQGDSAMYLCASSQGSGVGYTFGSGTRLTVV.

The chain is built from TRBV27 and TRBJ1-2; no definite D call. Germline CDR1 MNHEY, CDR2 SMNVEV (reference sequence). The CDR3 length is 14 residues. The ends were cut back, 1 base at V and 8 bases at J, with 14 bases in the middle. This CDR3 reads CASSLYPTARGYTF. The CDR3 coding sequence is TGTGCCAGCAGTTTATATCCGACCGCTAGGGGCTACACCTTC.

This rearrangement joins TRBV6-5 to TRBJ2-7; 7 positions agree with TRBD1. The V gene's germline CDR1 is MNHEY and CDR2 SVGAGI. The V segment lost 4 bases and the J segment 0 bases; nucleotides outside the gene matches: 6. The CDR3 consists of 15 residues. CDR3 DNA: TGTGCCAGCAGTTTGGGACAGCCCAGCTCCTACGAGCAGTACTTC. It translates to CASSLGQPSSYEQYF.

V usage is TRBV19 and J usage is TRBJ1-1, with D possibly TRBD1 on 6 matching bases. V lost 3 bases, J lost 12 bases, and 23 bases lay in between. CDR1 is LNHDA, CDR2 SQIVND, per germline (reference sequence). The CDR3 consists of 15 residues. CDR3 loop: CASSMGSRQAGWTFF. The CDR3 nucleotides are TGTGCCAGTAGTATGGGATCCCGACAGGCCGGGTGGACTTTCTTT.

This clone was observed once. V and J are TRBV28 and TRBJ2-7; tentatively, D is TRBD1 (5 bases). The length of the CDR3 is 15 residues. Per germline, CDR1 MDHEN and CDR2 SYDVKM. Trimming stripped 10 bases from V and 0 bases from J, with 19 bases between. CDR3 DNA: TGTGCCACCAATTTGGGGCTAGGGTACTCCTACGAGCAGTACTTC. Its protein is CATNLGLGYSYEQYF.

The V call is TRBV7-2, the J call TRBJ2-1; 10 nucleotides align to TRBD2. Germline V CDR1 and CDR2: SGHTA, FQGNSA. This CDR3 is 17 amino acids long. J lost 2 bases, V lost 5 bases, and 9 bases had no gene match. The CDR3 nucleotides are TGTGCCAGCAGCAAAACCCTGACTAGCGGGCCCTACAATGAGCAGTTCTTC. It is translated as CASSKTLTSGPYNEQFF.